This TCR beta chain was captured by sequencing in a study of shared clonotypes between healthy human individuals. Study-wide results and limits: Clonotype sharing across several donors was observed for roughly 5% of naive CD4 clonotypes. A limitation of the genetic and exposure-history diversity represented arose from few donors.

This clone was seen a few times. The antigen remains undetermined. Other DNA sequences within the sample encode an identical CDR3. Selected positively for CCR7 and CD45RO-negative, naive CD8 cells excluded terminally differentiated effector memory CD45RA+ cells. V shed 1 base and J shed 5 bases, with 8 bases lying between them. From germline, CDR1 is SGHAT and CDR2 FQNNGV. The CDR3 has 13 amino acids. Deep-level assay runs were performed. Each sorted subset replicate got 200 ng genomic DNA, 30,000 or so genomes. Profiling relied on immunoSEQ multiplex PCR, and the TCRdb table lists in-frame clones only, not all of them. The sample includes some 2,100,000 clones, about 93% of them seen just once.

The clonotype comes from a young man in good health. Some clones in this sample may be carry-over from other donors' samples. Source material: naive CD8+ T cells from PBMCs. This chain joins TRBV11-2 and TRBJ2-5; no definite D call. The CDR3 protein is CASSLGPRETQYF. The CDR3 DNA sequence: TGTGCCAGCAGCTTAGGCCCCAGGGAGACCCAGTACTTC.